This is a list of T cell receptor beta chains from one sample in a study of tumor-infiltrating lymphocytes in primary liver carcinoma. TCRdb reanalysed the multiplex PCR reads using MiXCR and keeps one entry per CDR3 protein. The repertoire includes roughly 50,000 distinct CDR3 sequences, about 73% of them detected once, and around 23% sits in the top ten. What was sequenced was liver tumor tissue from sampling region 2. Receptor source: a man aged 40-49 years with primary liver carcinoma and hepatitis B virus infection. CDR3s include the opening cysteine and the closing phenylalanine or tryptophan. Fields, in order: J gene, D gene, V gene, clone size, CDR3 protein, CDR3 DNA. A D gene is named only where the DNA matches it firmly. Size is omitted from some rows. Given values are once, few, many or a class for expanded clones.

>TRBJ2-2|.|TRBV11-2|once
CVSSLAGRTDTGELFF
TGTGTCAGCAGCTTGGCCGGGCGAACGGACACCGGGGAGCTGTTTTTT
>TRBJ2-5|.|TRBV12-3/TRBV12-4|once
CVSSWTCQETQYF
TGTGTCAGCAGCTGGACATGTCAAGAGACCCAGTACTTC
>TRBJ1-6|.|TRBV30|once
CAWSRDRGNSPLHF
TGTGCCTGGTCCCGTGACCGAGGAAATTCACCCCTCCACTTT
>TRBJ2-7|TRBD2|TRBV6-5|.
CTSSYHGGGYEQYF
TGTACCAGCAGTTACCACGGGGGAGGGTACGAGCAGTACTTC
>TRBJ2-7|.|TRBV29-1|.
CMVSGGRNEQYF
TGCATGGTTAGTGGGGGGCGCAACGAGCAGTACTTC
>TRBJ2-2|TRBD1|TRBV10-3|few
CAVNRGNTGELFF
TGTGCCGTAAACAGGGGGAACACCGGGGAGCTGTTTTTT
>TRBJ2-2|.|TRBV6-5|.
CANSYSWDLNTGELFF
TGTGCTAACAGTTACTCGTGGGACTTGAACACCGGGGAGCTGTTTTTT
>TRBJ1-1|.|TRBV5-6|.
CASSGGDGTNTEAFF
TGTGCCAGCAGCGGAGGGGACGGAACGAACACTGAAGCATTCTTT
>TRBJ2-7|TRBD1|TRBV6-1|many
CATWSGQGSHEQYF
TGTGCCACCTGGTCAGGACAGGGGTCCCACGAGCAGTACTTC
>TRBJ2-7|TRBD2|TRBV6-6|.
CASSESAGGREQYF
TGTGCCAGCAGTGAGTCAGCGGGAGGGAGGGAGCAGTACTTC
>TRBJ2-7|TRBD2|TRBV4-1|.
CASSQDSSGSSYERYF
TGTGCCAGCAGCCAAGATTCTAGCGGAAGCTCCTACGAGCGGTACTTC
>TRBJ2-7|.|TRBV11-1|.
CTSSLRSPYEQYF
TGTACCAGTAGCTTAAGATCGCCATACGAGCAGTACTTC
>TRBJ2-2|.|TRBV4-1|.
CASSQDPLRGAHTGELFF
TGCGCCAGCAGTCAAGATCCCCTTCGGGGAGCGCACACCGGGGAGCTGTTTTTT
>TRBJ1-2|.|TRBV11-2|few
CVSSLEGNYDHTF
TGTGTCAGCAGCTTAGAGGGGAACTATGACCACACCTTC
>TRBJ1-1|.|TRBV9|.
CASSVGWGQDTEAFF
TGTGCCAGCAGCGTAGGGTGGGGGCAGGACACTGAAGCTTTCTTT
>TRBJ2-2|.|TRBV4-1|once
CAGSQVAAGTTGELFF
.
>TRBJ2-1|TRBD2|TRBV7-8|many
CASSLRTSGYNEQFF
TGTGCCAGCAGCTTAAGAACTAGCGGCTACAATGAGCAGTTCTTC
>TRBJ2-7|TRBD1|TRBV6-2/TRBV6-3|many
CASSRQGITDEQYF
TGTGCCAGCAGTAGACAGGGAATAACGGACGAGCAGTACTTC
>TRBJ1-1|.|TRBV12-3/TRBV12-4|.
CACSLNSPTAAFF
TGTGCCTGCAGTTTAAATTCTCCCACTGCAGCTTTCTTT
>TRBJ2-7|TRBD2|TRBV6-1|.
CASSHGLAIYEQYF
TGTGCCAGCAGTCATGGACTAGCGATCTACGAGCAGTACTTC
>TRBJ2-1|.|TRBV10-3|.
CATREGMDNSYNEQFF
TGTGCCACCAGAGAGGGCATGGACAATTCCTACAATGAGCAGTTCTTC
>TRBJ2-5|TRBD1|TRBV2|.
CASGGQSEETQYF
TGTGCCAGCGGGGGACAGTCAGAAGAGACCCAGTATTTC
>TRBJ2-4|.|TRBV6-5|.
CAGSYWREGGDIQYF
TGTGCCGGCAGTTACTGGAGGGAGGGGGGAGACATTCAGTACTTC
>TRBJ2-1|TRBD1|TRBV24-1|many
CATGGVEQFF
TGTGCCACAGGGGGCGTTGAGCAGTTCTTC
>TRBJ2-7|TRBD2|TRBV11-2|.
CASSLSFGLAGGGYEQYF
TGTGCTAGCAGCTTATCCTTTGGACTAGCGGGAGGGGGGTACGAACAGTACTTC
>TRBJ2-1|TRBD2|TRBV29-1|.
CCGTSGKLYEQLF
TGCTGCGGGACTAGCGGGAAGCTCTATGAGCAGCTCTTC
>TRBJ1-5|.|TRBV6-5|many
CASSKLQENQPQHF
TGTGCCAGCAGTAAATTACAGGAGAATCAGCCCCAGCATTTT
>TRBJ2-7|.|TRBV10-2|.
CANTAQGPPYQQYF
TGCGCCAACACTGCACAGGGTCCCCCCTACCAGCAGTACTTC
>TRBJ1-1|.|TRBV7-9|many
CASTPWANTEAFF
TGTGCCAGCACCCCCTGGGCGAACACTGAAGCTTTCTTT
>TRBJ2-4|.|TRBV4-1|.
CASSQDSGESSPAKNIQYF
TGCGCCAGCAGCCAGGATTCGGGGGAGAGTAGCCCTGCCAAAAACATTCAGTACTTC
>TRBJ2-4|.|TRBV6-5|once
CASSQSLLGVQYF
TGTGCCAGCAGCCAAAGTCTGCTAGGGGTTCAGTACTTC
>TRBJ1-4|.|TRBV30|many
CAWSVPGEREKLFF
TGTGCCTGGAGTGTACCTGGGGAGAGGGAAAAACTGTTTTTT
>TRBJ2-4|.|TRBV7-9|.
CARGRDENIQYF
TGTGCCAGGGGCCGGGACGAAAACATTCAGTACTTC
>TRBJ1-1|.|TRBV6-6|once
CAGSHGSAVNTEAFF
TGTGCCGGCAGTCACGGATCTGCCGTCAACACTGAAGCTTTCTTT
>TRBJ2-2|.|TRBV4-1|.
CTSSQSMDGEPFF
TGCACCAGCAGTCAAAGTATGGACGGGGAGCCGTTTTTT
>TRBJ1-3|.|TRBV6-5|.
CASRMMGDSYTIYF
TGTGCCAGCAGGATGATGGGGGACTCATACACCATATATTTT
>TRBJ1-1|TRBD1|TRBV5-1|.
CTSSFRDRYTEALF
TGCACCAGCAGCTTCCGGGACAGATACACTGAAGCTCTCTTT
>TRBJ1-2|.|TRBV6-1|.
CATPMTGVDYGYTF
TGCGCCACTCCCATGACAGGAGTGGACTATGGCTACACCTTC
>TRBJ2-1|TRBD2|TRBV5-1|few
CASSSLPQRGGGNEQFF
TGCGCCAGCAGCTCCCTCCCCCAGCGGGGGGGGGGGAATGAGCAGTTCTTC
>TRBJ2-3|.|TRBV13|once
CAGSLTQGADMQYF
TGTGCCGGCAGCTTAACCCAGGGCGCAGATATGCAGTATTTT
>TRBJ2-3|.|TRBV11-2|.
CASSPDDPMQIARSTDTQYF
TGTGCCAGCAGCCCCGACGACCCCATGCAGATAGCGAGAAGCACGGATACGCAGTATTTT
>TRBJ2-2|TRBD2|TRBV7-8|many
CASSPGLAVTGELFF
TGTGCCAGCAGCCCAGGACTAGCGGTCACCGGGGAGCTGTTTTTT
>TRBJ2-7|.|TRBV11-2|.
CASSLSVGISYERYF
TGTGCCAGCAGTCTATCTGTGGGAATATCCTACGAGCGATACTTC
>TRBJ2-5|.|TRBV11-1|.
CVSNFRAGAQTQYF
TGTGTCAGCAACTTCCGCGCCGGGGCGCAGACCCAGTACTTC
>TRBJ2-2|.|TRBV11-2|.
CASSLVALAGTGESFF
TGTGCCAGCAGCTTAGTGGCGCTGGCGGGAACCGGGGAGTCGTTTTTT
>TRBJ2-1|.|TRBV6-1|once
CASSEDIYNGQFF
TGTGCCAGTAGTGAGGACATCTACAATGGGCAGTTCTTC
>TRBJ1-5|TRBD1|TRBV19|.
CASSSPSGTVDQPQHF
TGTGCCAGTAGCTCCCCATCTGGGACAGTAGATCAGCCCCAGCATTTT
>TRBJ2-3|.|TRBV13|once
CPSSSTGLDGDTQYF
TGTCCCAGCAGCTCTACGGGCCTCGACGGGGATACTCAGTATTTT
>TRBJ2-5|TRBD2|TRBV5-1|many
CASGDGTSGNQETQYF
TGCGCCAGCGGCGATGGGACTAGCGGGAATCAAGAGACCCAGTACTTC
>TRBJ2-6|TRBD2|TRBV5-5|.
CASSLRLAEINSGANVLTF
TGTGCCAGCAGCTTGAGACTAGCGGAGATTAACTCTGGGGCCAACGTCCTGACTTTT
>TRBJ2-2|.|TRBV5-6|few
CASSLAPGGLFF
TGCGCCAGCAGCTTGGCCCCCGGGGGGCTGTTTTTT
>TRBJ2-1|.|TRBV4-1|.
CDSSQSGISGDNVQFF
TGCGACAGCAGCCAATCCGGGATTAGCGGTGACAATGTGCAGTTCTTC
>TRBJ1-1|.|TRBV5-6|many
CASTWYGSTRTEAFF
TGTGCCAGCACCTGGTACGGTAGTACGAGAACTGAAGCTTTCTTT
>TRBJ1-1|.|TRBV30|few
CAWDYGRAEAFF
TGTGCCTGGGATTATGGTAGGGCTGAAGCTTTCTTT
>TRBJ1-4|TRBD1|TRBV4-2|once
CASNQYKGANDEKLLF
TGTGCCAGCAACCAATATAAGGGGGCGAATGATGAAAAACTGCTTTTT
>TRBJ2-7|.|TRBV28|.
CASSPGWIFQGYF
TGTGCCAGCAGTCCAGGATGGATCTTCCAAGGGTATTTC
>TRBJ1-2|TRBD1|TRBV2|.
CVSRVTGDGYTF
TGTGTCAGCAGGGTTACAGGGGACGGCTACACCTTC
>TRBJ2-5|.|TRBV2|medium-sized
CASDRFQETQYF
TGTGCCAGCGACAGGTTTCAAGAGACCCAGTACTTC
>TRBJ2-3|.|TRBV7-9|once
CASSSNRVPDTQYF
TGTGCCAGCAGCTCGAACAGGGTACCAGATACGCAGTATTTT
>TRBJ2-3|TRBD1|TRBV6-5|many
CASSRGQGTDTQYF
TGTGCCAGCAGCCGGGGACAGGGCACAGATACGCAGTATTTT